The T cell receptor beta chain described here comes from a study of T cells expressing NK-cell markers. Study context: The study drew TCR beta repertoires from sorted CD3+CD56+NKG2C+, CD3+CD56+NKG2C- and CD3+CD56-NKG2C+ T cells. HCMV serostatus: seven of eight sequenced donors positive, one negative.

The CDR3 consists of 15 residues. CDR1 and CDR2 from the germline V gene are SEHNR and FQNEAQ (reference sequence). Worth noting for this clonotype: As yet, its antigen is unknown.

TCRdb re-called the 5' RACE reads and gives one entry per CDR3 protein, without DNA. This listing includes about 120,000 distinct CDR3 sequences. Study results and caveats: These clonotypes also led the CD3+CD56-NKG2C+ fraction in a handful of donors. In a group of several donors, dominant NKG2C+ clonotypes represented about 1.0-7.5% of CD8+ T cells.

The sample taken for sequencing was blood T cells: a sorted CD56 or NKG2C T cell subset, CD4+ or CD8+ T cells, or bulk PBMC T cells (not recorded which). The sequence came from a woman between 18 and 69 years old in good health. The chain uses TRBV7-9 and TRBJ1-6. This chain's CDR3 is CASSFGTALNSPLHF.